The present T cell receptor beta chain was sequenced within a study of blood T cell repertoires in COVID-19. Assay: immunoSEQ multiplex PCR; the TCRdb copy retains only in-frame clones and omits some. The sample includes 130,000 or so clones, more than 65% of them seen just once. This sequence was found in a woman in her 70s with acute or convalescent COVID-19. The sequencing sample was made of peripheral blood.

CDR3 nucleotides: TGCGCCAGCAGCTTGGGGCTGGGGGGGACTAGCGGATACAATGAGCAGTTCTTC. This sequence encodes CASSLGLGGTSGYNEQFF. The gene calls are TRBV5-1 and TRBJ2-1; 11 nucleotides match TRBD2. Germline-derived CDR1 and CDR2 are SGHRS and YFSETQ. The CDR3 totals 18 residues. The trim removed 0 bases at V and 4 bases at J, leaving 9 bases unmatched. The whole variable domain, filled in from reference TRBV5-1 and TRBJ2-1, reads KAGVTQTPRYLIKTRGQQVTLSCSPISGHRSVSWYQQTPGQGLQFLFEYFSETQRNKGNFPGRFSGRQFSNSRSEMNVSTLELGDSALYLCASSLGLGGTSGYNEQFFGPGTRLTVL.